These 5 T cell receptor beta chains were sequenced from one sample in a study of cytomegalovirus exposure and HLA in healthy donors. Using immunoSEQ multiplex PCR, the repertoire was profiled, and TCRdb retains in-frame clones only, with some absent. The table includes about 83,000 clones, around 96% detected once. What was sequenced was PBMCs. The receptor source for this set is a woman aged 18-29 years in good health and CMV-seronegative.

The chain recombines TRBV14 with TRBJ1-1; no reliable D call. This CDR3 spans 13 amino acids. Germline CDR1 is SGHDN and CDR2 is FVKESK. The germline V and J ends were trimmed by 2 bases and 1 base, with 5 bases remaining between them. For the CDR3, the DNA is TGTGCCAGCAGCCAACTATCGAACACTGAAGCTTTCTTT. Protein product: CASSQLSNTEAFF.

The chain uses TRBV6-5 and TRBJ2-5; D is perhaps TRBD2 (6 bases). Deletions cut 0 bases from V and 1 base from J, with 9 bases between. The germline V gene encodes CDR1 MNHEY and CDR2 SVGAGI. The CDR3 consists of 15 residues. This CDR3 reads CASSYSGGRQETQYF. The DNA of the CDR3 is TGTGCCAGCAGTTACTCGGGGGGTCGCCAAGAGACCCAGTACTTC.

The chain carries TRBV6-5 and TRBJ2-7, with D perhaps TRBD2 (5 bases). This CDR3 region has 10 residues. Trimming removed 10 bases at V and 7 bases at J, with 11 bases between. Germline loops: CDR1 MNHEY, CDR2 SVGAGI. For the CDR3, the DNA is TGTGCCACCACTTCGGGGGAGCAGTACTTC. Translation gives CATTSGEQYF.

This chain uses TRBV29-1 with TRBJ2-7; TRBD1 matches at 7 bases. This CDR3 comprises 14 residues. With V trimmed by 6 bases and J by 4 bases, 12 bases remained unmatched. The germline V gene encodes CDR1 SQVTM and CDR2 ANQGSEA. Here the CDR3 DNA reads TGCAGCGTGGGGACCCCGGGACAGACGTACGAGCAGTACTTC. Protein product: CSVGTPGQTYEQYF.

The chain joins TRBV28 to TRBJ2-5; tentative D call: TRBD2 (5 bases). V was trimmed by 8 bases and J by 7 bases, leaving 23 bases between them. Germline values: CDR1 MDHEN, CDR2 SYDVKM. This CDR3 spans 15 amino acids. CDR3 DNA: TGTGCCAGCCTTAATGGTGGGAGACTGGAAGGGACCCAGTACTTC. This encodes CASLNGGRLEGTQYF.